This TCR beta chain was profiled in a study of T cell responses to AZD1222 COVID-19 vaccine. Repertoires were generated with immunoSEQ multiplex PCR, while TCRdb's copy carries only in-frame clones and drops some. In the table there are 100,000 to 150,000 clones, roughly 89% of which are singletons. It was second doses at about 4 or about 12 weeks that were pooled. Only a few counts were recorded for this clone. Its antigen is not identified. Study-wide points: The reported proportion of spike-specific TCRs targeting unmutated variant regions was nearly half. No repertoire was sampled before or during the peak T cell response, only after it. Donors were largely white British and mainly female; clonal diversity was possibly underestimated.

The CDR3 loop spans 16 amino acids. V lost 5 bases to trimming and J lost 3 bases; unmatched junction nucleotides: 9. CDR1 and CDR2 from the germline V gene are SGHTA and FQGNSA. V usage is TRBV7-2 and J usage is TRBJ1-4; 7 bases line up with TRBD1. The clonotype comes from an adult who received the AZD1222 COVID-19 vaccine. The sample in question was peripheral blood, obtained 28 days after the second AZD1222 dose. The chain's CDR3 is CASSPPRGAPNEKLFF. CDR3 DNA: TGTGCCAGCAGCCCCCCCAGGGGGGCTCCTAATGAAAAACTGTTTTTT. The whole variable domain, remainder taken from reference TRBV7-2 and TRBJ1-4, is GAGVSQSPSNKVTEKGKDVELRCDPISGHTALYWYRQSLGQGLEFLIYFQGNSAPDKSGLPSDRFSAERTGGSVSTLTIQRTQQEDSAVYLCASSPPRGAPNEKLFFGSGTQLSVL.